A selection of T cell receptor beta chains follows, all from one sample in a study of T cells expressing NK-cell markers. TCRdb reprocessed the 5' RACE reads, with one entry per CDR3 protein and no DNA. The sample holds a few hundred thousand distinct CDR3 sequences. The sequencing input was blood T cells: a sorted CD56 or NKG2C T cell subset, CD4+ or CD8+ T cells, or bulk PBMC T cells (not recorded which). The receptor source for this set is a man aged 18-75 years in good health. Each CDR3 is given with its conserved first and last residue. The order of the fields is V gene, J gene, CDR3 protein.

V: TRBV28; J: TRBJ2-7; CDR3: CASLSPGQGYEQYF
V: TRBV6-1; J: TRBJ1-5; CDR3: CASSVLLRNQPQHF
V: TRBV10-3; J: TRBJ1-2; CDR3: CAISASNQGDYGYTF
V: TRBV7-2; J: TRBJ2-7; CDR3: CASSLRVVLAGEYEQYF
V: TRBV6-1; J: TRBJ2-7; CDR3: CASSRRDRGIEQYF
V: TRBV25-1; J: TRBJ2-2; CDR3: CASSDWQGGIGELFF
V: TRBV5-6; J: TRBJ2-4; CDR3: CASSPGYRDIQYF
V: TRBV7-9; J: TRBJ1-1; CDR3: CASSWTGANQAFF
V: TRBV7-9; J: TRBJ2-5; CDR3: CASSLEGAPLEETQYF
V: TRBV5-1; J: TRBJ2-1; CDR3: CASSLAAGEYNEQFF
V: TRBV5-6; J: TRBJ2-3; CDR3: CASSRTSGGFTDTQYF
V: TRBV7-9; J: TRBJ2-3; CDR3: CASSFQAASTDTQYF
V: TRBV2; J: TRBJ2-3; CDR3: CALSGTLTDTQYF
V: TRBV12-3/TRBV12-4; J: TRBJ2-3; CDR3: CASKLGLADTQYF
V: TRBV6-1; J: TRBJ1-5; CDR3: CASSAVQGRRGQPQHF
V: TRBV6-5; J: TRBJ1-2; CDR3: CASRTGGRGYTF
V: TRBV7-3; J: TRBJ2-1; CDR3: CASRLAGGPSEQFF
V: TRBV2; J: TRBJ2-5; CDR3: CASRVGGIIQETQYF
V: TRBV20-1; J: TRBJ2-7; CDR3: CSARDTGGASYEQYF
V: TRBV4-2; J: TRBJ1-1; CDR3: CASSPALGAGVAFF
V: TRBV21-1; J: TRBJ1-2; CDR3: CASSNWTGEGAGYTF
V: TRBV6-6; J: TRBJ2-2; CDR3: CATLNTGELFF
V: TRBV10-3; J: TRBJ2-5; CDR3: CAISEGSAGGIQETQYF
V: TRBV14; J: TRBJ2-3; CDR3: CASSQGRSRGTQYF
V: TRBV6-5; J: TRBJ2-7; CDR3: CASSYRRGEQYF
V: TRBV28; J: TRBJ2-3; CDR3: CASSVGSSGSRTDTQYF
V: TRBV4-2; J: TRBJ2-2; CDR3: CASSQAQGSTGELFF
V: TRBV5-5; J: TRBJ1-4; CDR3: CASSFAVATNEKLFF
V: TRBV6-5; J: TRBJ2-1; CDR3: CASSYSSLRTNSYNEQFF
V: TRBV11-1; J: TRBJ2-2; CDR3: CASSVYWDGLTENTGELFF
V: TRBV12-3/TRBV12-4; J: TRBJ1-6; CDR3: CASSETGGSNSPLHF
V: TRBV7-8; J: TRBJ1-2; CDR3: CASSQDLRGYTF
V: TRBV7-2; J: TRBJ2-5; CDR3: CASSPPNSFQETQYF
V: TRBV28; J: TRBJ2-3; CDR3: CASSLYAGGADTQYF
V: TRBV13; J: TRBJ1-1; CDR3: CASSFAGRNTEAFF
V: TRBV5-1; J: TRBJ2-7; CDR3: CASSGFSTRLYEQYF
V: TRBV25-1; J: TRBJ1-2; CDR3: CASSSEGTGHYGYTF
V: TRBV20-1; J: TRBJ1-5; CDR3: CSATGQDVSNQPQHF
V: TRBV7-6; J: TRBJ2-1; CDR3: CASSEGGTGGNEQFF
V: TRBV18; J: TRBJ2-3; CDR3: CASSPTSGDTQYF
V: TRBV20-1; J: TRBJ2-7; CDR3: CSAKGEGGYEQYF
V: TRBV24-1; J: TRBJ2-5; CDR3: CATSDSRTSYETQYF
V: TRBV29-1; J: TRBJ2-7; CDR3: CSVSTGGRNPYEQYF
V: TRBV9; J: TRBJ2-5; CDR3: CASSPHGRAARYQETQYF
V: TRBV20-1; J: TRBJ1-6; CDR3: CSAPGTGGSPLHF
V: TRBV6-1; J: TRBJ1-1; CDR3: CASSEQEWTEAFF
V: TRBV7-3; J: TRBJ2-7; CDR3: CASSLGQGGFAQYF
V: TRBV30; J: TRBJ2-1; CDR3: CAWSRETTNNEQFF
V: TRBV15; J: TRBJ2-3; CDR3: CATNRRPSGQDTQYF
V: TRBV11-2; J: TRBJ1-1; CDR3: CASRWTGVDTEAFF
V: TRBV5-1; J: TRBJ2-1; CDR3: CASSLVRTGGSDEQFF
V: TRBV20-1; J: TRBJ2-1; CDR3: CSAKQGAVLYEQFF
V: TRBV19; J: TRBJ1-1; CDR3: CASSIRALNTEAFF
V: TRBV24-1; J: TRBJ1-1; CDR3: CATSGNRQVAEAFF